One and the same sample provided the 10 T cell receptor beta chains below, sequenced in a study of tumor and adjacent non-tumor tissue in lung cancer. RNA was extracted from bulk tissue without any cell sorting. Distant lung tissue was collected more than 3 cm away from the tumor edge. Three rounds of nested PCR, following a modified ARM-PCR protocol, produced the TCRbeta library. In TCRdb, the multiplex PCR reads were re-called with MiXCR into one record per CDR3 protein. The table records 94,000 or so distinct CDR3 sequences, 76% of them present only once. Source material: distant non-tumor lung tissue. These receptors originate from a woman aged 45-65 years with non-small cell lung cancer.

Regarding this clonotype: A read error is likely, as this CDR3 ends without the conserved phenylalanine or tryptophan. The DNA is left out, because the CDR3 cannot be placed on it with certainty; the CDR3 is given as TCRdb lists it. The rearrangement uses TRBV4-1 and TRBJ2-2; the D segment call TRBD1 is taken from the table without a DNA check. The CDR3 is 18 residues long, counting both termini. Germline loops: CDR1 MGHRA, CDR2 YSYEKL. The CDR3 sequence: CASSRQDQGWGPSGELFS.

In regard to this clonotype: It is likely a read error, because the conserved phenylalanine at the end of the CDR3 is missing. The DNA is left out, because the CDR3 cannot be placed on it with certainty; the CDR3 is given as TCRdb lists it. The chain links TRBV10-2 to TRBJ1-5. A total of 14 residues make up the CDR3, ends included. Looked up from germline, CDR1 is WSHSY and CDR2 is SAAADI. CDR3 loop: CVSSGAGAQQPRHI.

This clonotype was picked up one time. The junction does not match germline at one end; this may be a read error. The rearrangement joins TRBV29-1 to TRBJ2-4; D gene uncertain. This CDR3 has 13 amino acids. The V gene's germline CDR1 is SQVTM and CDR2 ANQGSEA. The CDR3: CNAFPGNKNIQYF. Written as DNA, the CDR3 is TGCAACGCTTTCCCTGGGAACAAAAATATTCAGTACTTC.

Ten or more counts support this clonotype. The chain links TRBV6-5 to TRBJ2-7; a weak D match, TRBD1 (6 bases). The CDR3 sequence is 13 residues long. Germline CDR1 is MNHEY and CDR2 is SVGAGI. Trimming took 2 bases from V and 4 from J, leaving 9 bases between them. CDR3 coding DNA: TGTGCCAGCAGTTACCCGGACAGTTACGAGCAGTACTTC. It is translated as CASSYPDSYEQYF.

On this clonotype itself: Germline and junction disagree at one end, which may indicate a read error. V gene TRBV6-5 combines with J gene TRBJ2-3; D ambiguous. The CDR3 covers 11 residues. The germline gives CDR1 MNHEY, CDR2 SVGAGI. CDR3 nucleotides: TGTGGCAGCAGGCTTGTAGATACGCGGTATTTT. Protein sequence: CGSRLVDTRYF.

This clonotype came up once. J is TRBJ2-1 and V is TRBV7-2; 8 nucleotides agree with TRBD2. The CDR3 sequence is 16 residues long. Germline loops: CDR1 SGHTA, CDR2 FQGNSA. V dropped 5 bases and J dropped 3; count of bases not matched to a gene: 9. The CDR3 DNA reads TGTGCCAGCAGCCGGTATAGCGGGATCTTCTACAATGAGCAGTTCTTC. The encoded protein is CASSRYSGIFYNEQFF.

On this clonotype: One end of the junction fails to match germline, which may point to a read error. This chain joins TRBV6-1 and TRBJ2-1; 9 bases agree with TRBD2. Germline CDR1 and CDR2: MNHNS and SASEGT. The CDR3 is 18 residues long. CDR3 loop: CVSSRGGLLAGRYNEQFF. As DNA, the CDR3 is TGTGTCAGCTCCAGGGGGGGGTTGCTAGCGGGGAGATACAATGAGCAGTTCTTC.

As concerns this clonotype: No conserved phenylalanine or tryptophan is present at the end of the CDR3, so a read error is the likely explanation. The gene calls are TRBV6-5 and TRBJ2-7; no clear D. With 0 bases removed from V and 5 bases from J, the gap between germline ends came to 8 bases. The CDR3 has 13 residues. CDR1 is MNHEY, CDR2 SVGAGI, per germline. CDR3 protein: CASSYSGPDEQYL. The CDR3, as DNA: TGTGCCAGCAGTTACTCGGGCCCGGACGAGCAGTACCTC.

The V gene is TRBV10-2, the J gene TRBJ2-7, with 9 bases fitting TRBD1. This CDR3 has 13 amino acids. Trimming cost V 6 bases and J 9 bases; bases outside gene matches: 9. Germline V gene sequence: CDR1 WSHSY, CDR2 SAAADI. The CDR3 here is CASRIGTGRGQYF. The CDR3 bases are TGCGCCAGCAGGATCGGGACAGGGAGGGGGCAGTACTTC.

The J gene is TRBJ2-7, the V gene TRBV29-1; 9 bases are shared with TRBD2. Trimming at V came to 5 bases and at J to 1 base, leaving 3 bases not matched to a gene. The V gene's germline CDR1 is SQVTM and CDR2 ANQGSEA. The CDR3 length is 13 residues. This chain's CDR3 is CSVCSGRSYEQYF. For the CDR3, the DNA is TGCAGCGTTTGTAGCGGGAGATCCTACGAGCAGTACTTC.